The sequence of this TCR beta chain was determined in a study of shared clonotypes between healthy human individuals. Whole-study results and caveats: Shared across a few donors were roughly 4.8% of the naive CD4 clonotypes.

Note on this clone: Its specificity is unknown.

The table came from immunoSEQ multiplex PCR; TCRdb's copy has only in-frame clones and leaves some out. The sample yields hundreds of thousands of clones, about 96% seen once. Per germline, CDR1 MNHEY and CDR2 SMNVEV (reference sequence). V lost 6 bases and J lost 7, with 16 bases in between. This CDR3 has 15 amino acids. The chain carries TRBV27 and TRBJ1-6; weak D call: TRBD1 (5 bases). The sample taken for sequencing was naive CD4+ T cells sorted from blood. Stated subset: CD45RA+ positively selected. The TCR originated in a woman in her thirties in good health. The CDR3 DNA is TGTGCCAGCAGCCCGACAGATAGGTTGAATTCACCCCTCCACTTT. Its protein product is CASSPTDRLNSPLHF.